This is a list of T cell receptor beta chains from one sample in a study of cytomegalovirus exposure and HLA in healthy donors. Assay used: immunoSEQ multiplex PCR; TCRdb lists only in-frame clones, some missing. Of 90,000 to 130,000 clones in the sample, 65% to 75% were seen once. Sequencing input: PBMCs. The receptor set was obtained from a man aged 25-45 years in good health and CMV-seropositive. CDR3s include the opening cysteine and the closing phenylalanine or tryptophan. The D gene is left open where the match is weak. Clone size is not always given. Where it is, it says once, few, many or a class for expanded clones.

J,D,V,size,CDR3,DNA
TRBJ2-5,TRBD1,TRBV2,.,CASSDPTGGRETQYF,TGTGCCAGCAGTGATCCTACAGGGGGCCGGGAGACCCAGTACTTC
TRBJ1-1,.,TRBV5-5,.,CASSLRPGGTEAFF,TGTGCCAGCAGCTTAAGACCGGGGGGGACTGAAGCTTTCTTT
TRBJ2-7,TRBD1,TRBV2,.,CASRMTGSFYEQYF,TGTGCCAGCAGAATGACAGGGTCTTTTTACGAGCAGTACTTC
TRBJ1-2,TRBD1,TRBV15,.,CATRGTGGVYGYTF,TGTGCCACCAGGGGGACAGGGGGCGTCTATGGCTACACCTTC
TRBJ2-4,TRBD1,TRBV2,once,CASTDRGSGNIQYF,TGTGCCAGCACTGACAGGGGAAGTGGGAACATTCAGTACTTC
TRBJ1-6,.,TRBV14,.,CASSQEGAQGNSPLHF,TGTGCCAGCAGCCAAGAAGGTGCGCAGGGGAATTCACCCCTCCACTTT
TRBJ2-3,TRBD1,TRBV5-4,once,CASTGDSRSDTQYF,TGTGCCAGCACCGGGGACAGTAGATCAGATACGCAGTATTTT
TRBJ2-3,.,TRBV6-1,once,CASSEWASTDTQYF,TGTGCCAGCAGTGAATGGGCTTCCACAGATACGCAGTATTTT
TRBJ1-2,.,TRBV6-1,.,CASSEQGQNGYTF,TGTGCCAGCAGTGAACAGGGGCAGAATGGCTACACCTTC
TRBJ2-3,TRBD2,TRBV11-2,medium-sized,CASSKGAGGPTDTQYF,TGTGCCAGCAGCAAAGGAGCGGGGGGGCCGACAGATACGCAGTATTTT
TRBJ2-2,TRBD1,TRBV19,.,CASSPGTGGWSNTGELFF,TGTGCCAGTAGTCCCGGGACAGGGGGCTGGTCGAACACCGGGGAGCTGTTTTTT
TRBJ2-1,TRBD2,TRBV5-4,.,CASSLPGLAVSSYNEQFF,TGTGCCAGCAGCTTGCCGGGACTAGCGGTGAGCTCCTACAATGAGCAGTTCTTC
TRBJ2-1,.,TRBV6-1,.,CASSGVVEGNEQFF,TGTGCCAGCAGTGGGGTAGTCGAGGGCAATGAGCAGTTCTTC
TRBJ2-7,TRBD1,TRBV25-1,.,CASSEWRDRGGRYEQYF,TGTGCCAGCAGTGAATGGCGAGACAGGGGGGGGCGGTACGAGCAGTACTTC
TRBJ2-7,.,TRBV6-1,.,CASSETQGGGEQYF,TGTGCCAGCAGTGAGACCCAGGGTGGCGGCGAGCAGTACTTC
TRBJ2-3,.,TRBV5-4,.,CASSLWATSEGDTQYF,TGTGCCAGCAGCTTGTGGGCGACTAGTGAGGGAGATACGCAGTATTTT
TRBJ1-4,TRBD1,TRBV2,.,CASQTGTGGVLNEKLFF,TGTGCCAGCCAAACCGGGACAGGGGGCGTCCTTAATGAAAAACTGTTTTTT
TRBJ2-5,.,TRBV7-2,.,CASSLNVALVYETQYF,TGTGCCAGCAGCTTAAATGTCGCCCTAGTTTACGAGACCCAGTACTTC
TRBJ2-1,TRBD2,TRBV7-2,.,CASSPGGASGSEQFF,TGTGCCAGCAGCCCCGGAGGGGCTAGCGGCTCGGAGCAGTTCTTC
TRBJ1-2,.,TRBV15,.,CATSSLQGFGYGYPF,TGTGCCACCAGCAGCTTACAGGGATTCGGCTATGGCTACCCCTTC
TRBJ1-1,.,TRBV7-9,.,CSSSFRGTEAFF,TGTTCCAGCAGCTTCAGGGGTACTGAAGCTTTCTTT
TRBJ2-2,TRBD1,TRBV10-3,few,CAISGQGYTGELFF,TGTGCCATCAGCGGACAGGGTTACACCGGGGAGCTGTTTTTT
TRBJ1-5,TRBD1,TRBV30,.,CAWSGGQGNNQPQHF,TGTGCCTGGAGTGGGGGACAGGGGAATAATCAGCCCCAGCATTTT
TRBJ1-2,.,TRBV18,.,CASWSFGGLRYPHYGYTF,TGTGCCAGCTGGTCCTTTGGCGGGCTTCGTTACCCTCACTATGGCTACACCTTC
TRBJ2-7,TRBD2,TRBV6-1,few,CHAPADSGGFYEQYF,TGTCACGCCCCCGCGGATAGCGGGGGGTTCTACGAGCAGTACTTC
TRBJ1-3,TRBD1,TRBV23-1,.,CASSRRGTGAHSGNTIYF,TGCGCCAGCAGCCGAAGGGGGACAGGGGCTCACTCTGGAAACACCATATATTTT
TRBJ2-5,.,TRBV7-2,.,CASSLGVRETQYF,TGTGCCAGCAGCTTAGGGGTGAGGGAGACCCAGTACTTC
TRBJ2-7,TRBD1,TRBV27,.,CASSQDRGRVGEQYF,TGTGCCAGCAGCCAAGACAGGGGGCGCGTGGGCGAGCAGTACTTC
TRBJ1-5,.,TRBV27,few,CASKQGGQPQHF,TGTGCCAGCAAGCAGGGAGGTCAGCCCCAGCATTTT
TRBJ2-3,.,TRBV7-9,.,CASSLEAGTAFTDTQYF,TGTGCCAGCAGCTTAGAGGCGGGGACAGCCTTCACAGATACGCAGTATTTT
TRBJ1-6,TRBD1,TRBV27,.,CASSYDRAATPNSPLHF,TGTGCCAGCAGTTACGACAGGGCCGCTACACCTAATTCACCCCTCCACTTT
TRBJ1-5,.,TRBV6-1,.,CASSETWRANQPQHF,TGTGCCAGCAGTGAGACCTGGAGGGCAAATCAGCCCCAGCATTTT